This entry lists 26 T cell receptor beta chains sequenced from one sample in a study of T cells in women clearing cervical HPV infection. The assay was immunoSEQ multiplex PCR, and TCRdb's table has in-frame clones only and misses some. The listing records fewer than 50,000 clones. The sample comprised blood buffy coat. These receptors came from a woman between 18 and 69 years old with a cervical HPV16 infection that either progressed to CIN3+ or cleared (not recorded which).

Concerning this clone: The read stops 3 residues short of the end of the CDR3; the missing end is completed from the germline J gene. V usage is TRBV29-1 and J usage is TRBJ1-1; maybe TRBD1 (5 bases). The CDR3 extends over 11 amino acids. The V gene's germline CDR1 is SQVTM and CDR2 ANQGSEA. V lost 8 bases, J lost 5 bases, and 12 bases lay in between. The CDR3 sequence is CSPCRVTEAFF. The part of the CDR3 DNA that was read is TGCAGCCCCTGCAGGGTGACTGAA.

With regard to this clone: The CDR3 end falls 3 residues outside the read, so it is completed with the germline J gene. The rearrangement joins TRBV7-6 to TRBJ2-5, with D perhaps matching TRBD2 (5 bases). The CDR3 consists of 18 residues. CDR1 and CDR2 (germline): SGHVS, FNYEAQ. With 3 bases removed from V and 7 bases from J, the gap between germline ends came to 27 bases. CDR3 sequence reads: CASSFRVWAGRTRGTQYF. The covered CDR3 bases are TGTGCCAGCAGCTTTCGGGTCTGGGCAGGACGGACTCGTGGGACC. The entire variable domain, with the rest obtained from reference TRBV7-6 and TRBJ2-5, is as follows: GAGVSQSPRYKVTKRGQDVALRCDPISGHVSLYWYRQALGQGPEFLTYFNYEAQQDKSGLPNDRFSAERPEGSISTLTIQRTEQRDSAMYRCASSFRVWAGRTRGTQYFGPGTRLLVL.

Of note for this clone: The read ends 3 residues before the CDR3 terminus; that terminus is restored from the germline J gene. The rearrangement links TRBV7-6 to TRBJ2-2, with a possible D match to TRBD2 (6 bases). Germline CDR1 is SGHVS and CDR2 is FNYEAQ. The CDR3 is 14 residues long. The sequenced CDR3 bases are TGTGCCAGCAGCTTCTCGGGGAGGAATGAAAAG. It translates to CASSFSGRNEK. The CDR3 in full is CASSFSGRNEKLFF.

For this clone: The read terminates 3 residues ahead of where the CDR3 ends, so the germline J gene completes it. The chain employs TRBV29-1 and TRBJ1-4, with 8 bases that match TRBD1. The ends lost 4 bases at V and 6 bases at J; junction bases unmatched: 7. The CDR3 spans 14 residues. CDR1 SQVTM and CDR2 ANQGSEA come from the germline V gene. CDR3 DNA (partial): TGCAGCGTTGGCTATAGGGGACAGGATGAAAAA. Its protein product is CSVGYRGQDEK. The complete CDR3 reads CSVGYRGQDEKLFF.

A remark on this clone: The read is 3 residues too short to cover the CDR3 end, so that end is filled in from the germline J gene. The chain links TRBV10-3 to TRBJ1-2, with D possibly TRBD1 on 5 matching bases. Trimming pared 0 bases from V and 4 bases from J, leaving 9 bases between. This CDR3 has 14 amino acids. Germline CDR1 reads ENHRY; CDR2 reads SYGVKD. CDR3 amino acids: CAISESGQVYGYTF. The sequenced CDR3 bases are TGTGCCATCAGTGAGTCGGGGCAGGTCTATGGC.

Regarding this clone: The DNA ends 3 residues before the CDR3 does, and the rest of the CDR3 is filled in from the germline J gene. V usage is TRBV7-2 and J usage is TRBJ1-5; D perhaps matches TRBD1 (6 bases). There are 15 residues in the CDR3. Germline lookup yields CDR1 SGHTA and CDR2 FQGNSA. V lost 5 bases, J lost 9 bases, and 20 bases lay in between. The CDR3 DNA, read in part, is TGTGCCAGCAGCCGTACCTCGGACAGAAAGGGGCCC. It yields the protein CASSRTSDRKGP. The CDR3 as a whole reads CASSRTSDRKGPQHF.

Turning to this clone: Coverage ceases 3 residues before the CDR3 finishes, and the germline J gene fills in the end. This chain joins TRBV5-1 and TRBJ1-2; a weak D match, TRBD1 (5 bases). CDR3 length: 13 amino acids. Per the germline V gene, CDR1 is SGHRS and CDR2 is YFSETQ. CDR3 region: CASSLEAYRGYTF. The DNA read from the CDR3 is TGCGCCAGCAGCTTGGAGGCCTACAGGGGC.

For this clone: Read data end 3 residues before the CDR3 end; the end is taken from the germline J gene. The V gene is TRBV7-2, the J gene TRBJ1-2, with D unresolved. V lost 0 bases to trimming and J lost 2 bases, with 7 bases between them. The V gene's germline CDR1 is SGHTA and CDR2 FQGNSA. The CDR3 runs 14 residues. CDR3 amino acids: CASSLATVNYGYTF. The DNA read from the CDR3 is TGTGCCAGCAGCTTAGCTACGGTGAACTATGGC.

With respect to this clone: The read terminates 3 residues before the CDR3 end, so the remaining end is supplied by the germline J gene. The rearrangement uses TRBV11-2 and TRBJ1-5; a weak D match, TRBD1 (5 bases). V was cut by 4 bases and J by 0 bases, with 10 bases left in between. Germline V CDR1 and CDR2: SGHAT, FQNNGV. The CDR3 covers 15 residues. The sequenced part of the CDR3 DNA is TGTGCCAGCAGCTCCGGGGGGTATAGCAATCAGCCC. Translated: CASSSGGYSNQP. The whole CDR3 sequence reads CASSSGGYSNQPQHF.

To note about this clone: With the read ending 3 residues before the CDR3 end, the germline J gene is used to fill in that end. The genes are TRBV5-1 and TRBJ2-7, with 9 nucleotides matching TRBD2. V was clipped by 4 bases and J by 0 bases; unmatched bases: 8. The CDR3 extends over 16 amino acids. CDR1 is SGHRS, CDR2 YFSETQ, per germline. The CDR3 is CASSIGLAPSSYEQYF. The CDR3 bases that were read are TGCGCCAGCAGCATCGGACTAGCGCCTAGCTCCTACGAG.

Points on this clone: The CDR3 end lies 3 residues beyond the end of the read and is filled in from the germline J gene. This chain uses TRBV7-2 with TRBJ2-3; 7 nucleotides agree with TRBD2. Germline values: CDR1 SGHTA, CDR2 FQGNSA. The CDR3 totals 14 residues. CDR3 DNA (partial): TGTGCCAGCAGCGGGGGGGGTCTCCAAGAGACG. This translates into CASSGGGLQET. The entire CDR3 reads CASSGGGLQETQYF.

As to this clone: Read sequence stops 3 residues before the CDR3 end, and the germline J gene provides the missing end. V gene TRBV11-3 combines with J gene TRBJ2-5; D unclear. Germline assignment: CDR1 SGHNT and CDR2 YENEEA. This CDR3 region has 14 residues. Deletions cut 1 base from V and 2 bases from J, with 8 bases between. The CDR3 bases that were read are TGTGCCAGCAGCTTAGGTTCAGGTCAAGAGACC. It is translated as CASSLGSGQET. The entire CDR3 protein reads CASSLGSGQETQYF.

As to this clone: Read sequence stops 3 residues before the CDR3 end, and the germline J gene provides the missing end. The chain employs TRBV18 and TRBJ2-7; 7 nucleotides match TRBD1. Losses at the gene ends were 3 bases for V and 1 base for J; bases not matched to a gene: 6. The V gene's germline CDR1 is KGHSH and CDR2 LQKENI. The CDR3 is made up of 15 amino acids. The part of the CDR3 DNA that was read is TGTGCCAGCTCACCGCCGGGACAGCTTTCCTACGAG. Amino acids: CASSPPGQLSYE. The entire CDR3 sequence reads CASSPPGQLSYEQYF.

Concerning this clone itself: Sequencing ends 3 residues short of the CDR3 end; the germline J gene provides the rest. This chain uses TRBV20-1 with TRBJ1-4, with D maybe TRBD1 (5 bases). The germline V and J ends were trimmed by 3 bases and 7 bases, with 6 bases remaining between them. Germline CDR1 DFQATT, CDR2 SNEGSKA (reference sequence). CDR3 length equals 11 residues. The CDR3 bases that were read are TGCAGTGCTAGCAGGGTTGAAAAA. This encodes CSASRVEK. The complete CDR3 sequence is CSASRVEKLFF.

On this clone itself: The read comes to an end 3 residues before the CDR3 does, leaving the germline J gene to fill in the end. The chain uses TRBV18 and TRBJ1-2; no clear D gene. This CDR3 comprises 17 residues. Looked up from germline, CDR1 is KGHSH and CDR2 is LQKENI. Incomplete CDR3 DNA: TGTGCCAGCTCACCACCTAGGACTAGCGGAACCTACAATGAG. It is translated as CASSPPRTSGTYNE. The complete CDR3 sequence is CASSPPRTSGTYNEYTF.

A remark on this clone: Compared with germline, one end of the junction differs, possibly owing to a read error. Coverage ceases 3 residues before the CDR3 finishes, and the germline J gene fills in the end. The genes are TRBV4-2 and TRBJ1-4; TRBD1 matches at 8 bases. Germline V gene sequence: CDR1 LGHNA, CDR2 YNFKEQ. This CDR3 has 12 residues. This chain's CDR3 is CASSPDRGKLFF. CDR3 DNA, as far as it was read: TGCGCCAGCAGCCCAGACAGGGGAAAA.

Comments on this clone: The CDR3 end is not reached by the read, which stops 3 residues before it; the germline J gene fills it in. This rearrangement joins TRBV30 to TRBJ2-3; D uncertain. There are 14 residues in the CDR3. Germline V CDR1 and CDR2: GTSNPN, SVGIG (reference sequence). The CDR3 sequence is CAWRSSSYNQPQYF. The CDR3 bases that were read are TGTGCCTGGAGGAGTAGCAGCTACAATCAGCCG.

Notes on this clone: The read gets to within 3 residues of the CDR3 end, and the germline J gene fills in the rest. The chain recombines TRBV7-3 with TRBJ1-1; tentatively, D is TRBD1 (6 bases). The V end was cut by 4 bases, the J end by 3 bases, with 15 bases between. This CDR3 contains 15 residues. CDR1 SGHTA and CDR2 FQGTGA come from the germline V gene. The sequenced CDR3 bases are TGTGCCAGCAGCTCCCAGGGGAGGTGGGACACTGAA. Protein product: CASSSQGRWDTE. The entire CDR3 protein reads CASSSQGRWDTEAFF.

As concerns this clone: The CDR3 end lies 3 residues beyond the end of the read and is filled in from the germline J gene. This chain uses TRBV18 with TRBJ2-5, with 13 nucleotides matching TRBD2. CDR1 and CDR2 from the germline V gene are KGHSH and LQKENI. This CDR3 has 15 amino acids. Losses at the gene ends were 3 bases for V and 5 bases for J; bases not matched to a gene: 3. The sequenced part of the CDR3 DNA is TGTGCCAGCTCACCCTTGACTAGCGGGAGGGAGACC. Protein: CASSPLTSGRET. From start to end, the CDR3 is CASSPLTSGRETQYF.

Details on this clone: The sequence runs out 3 residues before the end of the CDR3; the remainder is reconstructed from the germline J gene. The chain joins TRBV5-1 to TRBJ2-3, with 7 bases matching TRBD1. Germline CDR1 and CDR2: SGHRS and YFSETQ. The CDR3 consists of 15 residues. Trimming cost V 4 bases and J 8 bases; bases outside gene matches: 13. This chain's CDR3 is CASSPGTDLWGTQYF. The part of the CDR3 DNA that was read is TGCGCCAGCAGCCCGGGGACAGATCTCTGGGGTACG.

Comments on this clone: The sequence runs out 3 residues before the end of the CDR3; the remainder is reconstructed from the germline J gene. The chain has TRBV20-1 and TRBJ2-1, with 9 bases aligning to TRBD1. J gave up 4 bases and V 5 bases, and 9 bases lay outside the gene matches. In germline, CDR1 is DFQATT, CDR2 SNEGSKA (reference sequence). The CDR3 is 15 amino acids. The CDR3 spells CSAEAPGQGYNEQFF. The part of the CDR3 DNA that was read is TGCAGTGCTGAGGCACCGGGACAGGGTTACAATGAG.

Worth noting for this clone: The junction does not match germline at one end; this may be a read error. The CDR3 goes on 3 residues after the read ends, and that part is filled in from the germline J gene. The rearrangement joins TRBV10-2 to TRBJ1-6, with a weak D call TRBD1 (6 bases). This CDR3 contains 16 residues. From germline, CDR1 is WSHSY and CDR2 SAAADI. The CDR3: CAGSKQQGGRNSPLHF. Partial CDR3 DNA: TGCGCCGGCAGTAAACAACAGGGTGGACGTAATTCACCC.

Remarks on this clone: From the germline J gene comes the end of the CDR3, since the read stops 3 residues before it. The genes are TRBV5-5 and TRBJ2-1; D is possibly TRBD2 (6 bases). The CDR3 is 15 residues long. Germline V CDR1 and CDR2: SGHKS, YYEKEE (reference sequence). Trimming cost V 2 bases and J 4 bases, with 13 bases left between them. This CDR3 reads CASSLGAGGYNEQFF. The CDR3 bases that were read are TGTGCCAGCAGCTTAGGAGCGGGCGGATACAATGAG. Using reference TRBV5-5 and TRBJ2-1 for the parts outside the CDR3, the full variable domain is DAGVTQSPTHLIKTRGQQVTLRCSPISGHKSVSWYQQVLGQGPQFIFQYYEKEERGRGNFPDRFSARQFPNYSSELNVNALLLGDSALYLCASSLGAGGYNEQFFGPGTRLTVL.

As concerns this clone: The read terminates 3 residues before the CDR3 end, so the remaining end is supplied by the germline J gene. This chain uses TRBV7-2 with TRBJ2-3, with D maybe TRBD1 (6 bases). CDR1 SGHTA and CDR2 FQGNSA come from the germline V gene. V lost 7 bases and J lost 2, with 13 bases in between. CDR3 length: 14 residues. Partial CDR3 DNA: TGTGCCAGCACTCCCACAGGGTTCACAGATACG. This sequence encodes CASTPTGFTDT. The complete CDR3 reads CASTPTGFTDTQYF.

Comment on this clone: The CDR3 end lies 3 residues beyond the end of the read and is filled in from the germline J gene. The chain recombines TRBV20-1 with TRBJ2-7; unclear D gene. The V and J ends lost 3 bases and 2 bases respectively, with 14 bases between them. The CDR3 spans 14 residues. The V gene's germline CDR1 is DFQATT and CDR2 SNEGSKA (reference sequence). This chain's CDR3 is CSARWASHPYEQYF. The DNA read from the CDR3 is TGCAGTGCTAGGTGGGCCTCGCACCCCTACGAG.

As concerns this clone: The read falls 3 residues short of the CDR3 end, and the missing part is taken from the germline J gene. This sequence joins TRBV6-2 or TRBV6-3 and TRBJ2-3, with D perhaps TRBD2 (6 bases). The CDR3 extends over 15 amino acids. Per the germline V gene, CDR1 is MNHEY and CDR2 is SVGEGT. CDR3 protein: CASSPSQGGSQPQYF. CDR3 bases read: TGTGCCAGCAGCCCCTCCCAGGGAGGTAGTCAGCCG.